A single sample is the source of the 19 T cell receptor beta chains below, sequenced in a study of blood T cell repertoires in COVID-19. Assay: immunoSEQ multiplex PCR; the TCRdb copy retains only in-frame clones and omits some. The profile shows more than 90,000 clones, more than 75% of them singletons. The material sequenced was peripheral blood. These receptor sequences come from a man aged 40-49 years with acute or convalescent COVID-19.

The chain combines TRBV7-6 with TRBJ2-5; no definite D call. Germline V gene sequence: CDR1 SGHVS, CDR2 FNYEAQ. V dropped 5 bases and J dropped 4 bases, with 11 bases sitting between them. The CDR3 is made up of 13 amino acids. CDR3 sequence: CASSRAHGETQYF. DNA of the CDR3: TGTGCCAGCAGCCGCGCCCACGGAGAGACCCAGTACTTC.

This clone turned up a few times. J is TRBJ1-6 and V is TRBV4-2; 7 bases agree with TRBD1. This CDR3 has 16 amino acids. V gave up 1 base and J gave up 7 bases; unmatched junction bases: 7. Germline CDR1 and CDR2: LGHNA and YNFKEQ. This chain's CDR3 is CASSQGSSGGNSPLHF. The CDR3 nucleotides read TGTGCCAGCAGCCAAGGCTCCTCAGGGGGGAATTCACCCCTCCACTTT.

This chain links TRBV28 with TRBJ2-5, with TRBD1 matching over 11 bases. The germline V gene has CDR1 MDHEN and CDR2 SYDVKM. This CDR3 is built from 14 residues. V shed 5 bases, J shed 8 bases, and the junction held 7 bases outside the gene matches. The CDR3 nucleotides are TGTGCCAGCAGTCCGACCGGGACAGGGGGTACCCAGTACTTC. Translating it yields CASSPTGTGGTQYF.

The chain links TRBV18 to TRBJ1-1; D remains ambiguous. V gave up 3 bases and J gave up 5 bases, with 13 bases separating them. This CDR3 has 14 residues. Germline CDR1 reads KGHSH; CDR2 reads LQKENI. The CDR3 here is CASSPYTLRTEAFF. The CDR3 nucleotides are TGTGCCAGCTCACCTTACACCTTGCGGACTGAAGCTTTCTTT.

The chain links TRBV19 to TRBJ2-5; D is ambiguous. The CDR3 covers 12 residues. V was shortened by 5 bases and J by 13 bases, with 17 bases between the two germline ends. Germline CDR1 reads LNHDA; CDR2 reads SQIVND (reference sequence). In DNA form, the CDR3 reads TGTGCCAGTAGTGTGGCGGCCAACTTCTTGTACTTC. Protein product: CASSVAANFLYF.

The gene calls are TRBV5-6 and TRBJ1-5; the match to TRBD1 covers 7 bases. The germline CDR1 and CDR2 sequences are SGHDT and YYEEEE. CDR3 length: 15 amino acids. V lost 1 base, J lost 7 bases, and 8 bases stayed unmatched. DNA of the CDR3: TGTGCCAGCAGCTTGAAACAGGGGTTCAGGCAGCCCCAGCATTTT. As protein: CASSLKQGFRQPQHF.

The genes are TRBV29-1 and TRBJ2-3; TRBD1 matches at 9 bases. The germline V gene encodes CDR1 SQVTM and CDR2 ANQGSEA. V gave up 7 bases and J gave up 4 bases; unmatched junction bases: 9. The CDR3 is 14 amino acids. CDR3 nucleotides: TGCAGCGATGCCCGACAGGGGGGCGCAGATACGCAGTATTTT. It translates to CSDARQGGADTQYF.

This chain links TRBV13 with TRBJ2-5, with D perhaps TRBD2 (5 bases). The CDR3 is 13 residues long. V gave up 5 bases and J gave up 7 bases, with 14 bases separating them. Germline CDR1 is PRHDT and CDR2 is FYEKMQ (reference sequence). The CDR3 nucleotides read TGTGCCAGCAGCCATACTAGAGTTGGGACCCAGTACTTC. Encoded protein: CASSHTRVGTQYF. Full variable domain (rest looked up from reference TRBV13 and TRBJ2-5): AAGVIQSPRHLIKEKRETATLKCYPIPRHDTVYWYQQGPGQDPQFLISFYEKMQSDKGSIPDRFSAQQFSDYHSELNMSSLELGDSALYFCASSHTRVGTQYFGPGTRLLVL.

The chain combines TRBV3-1 (or the pseudogene TRBV3-2) with TRBJ1-2; the match to TRBD1 covers 7 bases. With V trimmed by 3 bases and J by 8 bases, 9 bases remained unmatched. The CDR3 sequence is 14 residues long. Germline V lookup: CDR1 LGHDT, CDR2 YNNKEL (reference sequence). The CDR3 bases are TGTGCCAGCAGCCACCGGACAGGAGCTCGGGGCTACACCTTC. Translated, it gives CASSHRTGARGYTF.

The chain links TRBV19 to TRBJ2-7, with 11 positions matching TRBD2. Per germline, CDR1 LNHDA and CDR2 SQIVND (reference sequence). The CDR3 covers 15 residues. The ends lost 6 bases at V and 11 bases at J; junction bases unmatched: 15. The chain's CDR3 is CASRAASSGRHREYF. The CDR3 region has the DNA TGTGCCAGTAGAGCAGCATCTAGCGGGAGGCACAGGGAGTACTTC.

In DNA, the CDR3 is TGTGCCAGCAAACGAGGGGGCGTAGATCAGCCCCAGCATTTT. Residues: CASKRGGVDQPQHF. The chain has TRBV2 and TRBJ1-5, with 7 positions matching TRBD1. Germline loops: CDR1 SNHLY, CDR2 FYNNEI. Germline trimming cut 7 bases from V and 5 bases from J; bases unmatched to any gene: 8. CDR3 length: 14 residues.

The chain carries TRBV12-5 and TRBJ2-1; a weak D match, TRBD2 (6 bases). The CDR3 extends over 15 amino acids. The V end lost 5 bases, the J end lost 2 bases, and 13 bases lay between the germline ends. Germline CDR1 LGHNT, CDR2 FRNRAP. CDR3: CASGPGTGPYNEQFF. The CDR3, as DNA: TGTGCTAGTGGTCCCGGGACTGGCCCCTACAATGAGCAGTTCTTC. Variable domain in full (rest from reference TRBV12-5 and TRBJ2-1): DARVTQTPRHKVTEMGQEVTMRCQPILGHNTVFWYRQTMMQGLELLAYFRNRAPLDDSGMPKDRFSAEMPDATLATLKIQPSEPRDSAVYFCASGPGTGPYNEQFFGPGTRLTVL.

Note on this clone: Other DNA sequences in this sample translate to the same CDR3. The V and J genes are TRBV18 and TRBJ2-1; no clear D gene. V gave up 3 bases and J gave up 0 bases, with 3 bases separating them. The CDR3 runs to 13 residues. Germline lookup yields CDR1 KGHSH and CDR2 LQKENI. The CDR3 is CASSPSSYNEQFF. The CDR3 DNA is TGTGCCAGCTCACCCAGCTCCTACAATGAGCAGTTCTTC.

The CDR3 DNA sequence: TGTGCCTGCGGTGCAGGGAGGAATTCACCCCTCCACTTT. This encodes CACGAGRNSPLHF. The chain uses TRBV30 and TRBJ1-6; maybe TRBD1 (5 bases). Germline V gene sequence: CDR1 GTSNPN, CDR2 SVGIG (reference sequence). CDR3 length: 13 amino acids. The V gene lost 6 bases and the J gene lost 7 bases, with 13 bases spanning the gap.

V gene TRBV6-5 combines with J gene TRBJ1-6; TRBD1 might be the D (6 bases). CDR1 is MNHEY and CDR2 is SVGAGI in the germline V gene. This CDR3 has 16 residues. V lost 0 bases and J lost 7, with 13 bases in between. CDR3 sequence (DNA): TGTGCCAGCAGTTACTCTATAAAAGGGACAAATTCACCCCTCCACTTT. Protein sequence: CASSYSIKGTNSPLHF.

The V call is TRBV6-5, the J call TRBJ1-6; 7 positions match TRBD1. In germline, CDR1 is MNHEY, CDR2 SVGAGI. The length of the CDR3 is 13 residues. V lost 7 bases, J lost 7 bases, and 4 bases stayed unmatched. This CDR3 is CASKGAVNSPLHF. CDR3 bases: TGTGCCAGCAAGGGGGCGGTAAATTCACCCCTCCACTTT.

The V call is TRBV6-5, the J call TRBJ1-2; no clear D. CDR1 and CDR2 (germline): MNHEY, SVGAGI. V lost 5 bases and J lost 5, with 12 bases in between. This CDR3 has 13 residues. The CDR3 DNA sequence: TGTGCCAGCAGTCAATTTCCGGGGTATGGCTACACCTTC. It encodes CASSQFPGYGYTF.

The rearrangement links TRBV10-1 to TRBJ1-1; 8 bases are a match to TRBD1. CDR1 and CDR2 from the germline V gene are WNHNN and SYGVQD (reference sequence). V shed 5 bases and J 4 bases; nucleotides not matched to a gene: 6. There are 14 residues in the CDR3. This CDR3 reads CASSRQGHGTEAFF. CDR3 DNA: TGCGCCAGCAGTCGACAGGGGCATGGCACTGAAGCTTTCTTT.

This sequence joins TRBV7-9 and TRBJ2-2; 10 positions agree with TRBD1. This CDR3 region has 16 residues. V shed 4 bases, J shed 6 bases, and the junction held 8 bases outside the gene matches. The germline CDR1 and CDR2 sequences are SEHNR and FQNEAQ (reference sequence). CDR3 amino acids: CASSSRDRGSAGELFF. Here the CDR3 DNA reads TGTGCCAGCAGCTCTAGGGACAGGGGTAGTGCCGGGGAGCTGTTTTTT. Supplemented by reference TRBV7-9 and TRBJ2-2, the full variable domain reads DTGVSQNPRHKITKRGQNVTFRCDPISEHNRLYWYRQTLGQGPEFLTYFQNEAQLEKSRLLSDRFSAERPKGSFSTLEIQRTEQGDSAMYLCASSSRDRGSAGELFFGEGSRLTVL.